A selection of T cell receptor beta chains follows, all from one sample in a study of T cells expressing NK-cell markers. TCRdb reprocessed the 5' RACE reads, keeping one entry per CDR3 protein, no DNA. The listing records 500,000 to 700,000 distinct CDR3 sequences. Sequenced sample: blood T cells: a sorted CD56 or NKG2C T cell subset, CD4+ or CD8+ T cells, or bulk PBMC T cells (not recorded which). Receptors were obtained from a man between 18 and 29 years old in good health. CDR3s include the opening cysteine and the closing phenylalanine or tryptophan.

j_call: TRBJ2-5; v_call: TRBV6-5; cdr3_aa: CASSYSSRGMGETQYF
j_call: TRBJ2-2; v_call: TRBV6-5; cdr3_aa: CASRKEGQNTGELFF
j_call: TRBJ1-1; v_call: TRBV7-8; cdr3_aa: CASSARVQAEAFF
j_call: TRBJ2-1; v_call: TRBV7-9; cdr3_aa: CASGLYLGGNEQFF
j_call: TRBJ2-1; v_call: TRBV6-1; cdr3_aa: CASSPTLGVYEQFF
j_call: TRBJ2-3; v_call: TRBV6-2/TRBV6-3; cdr3_aa: CASSSFRGPRGSTQYF
j_call: TRBJ2-7; v_call: TRBV18; cdr3_aa: CASSQQTSGLNYEQYF
j_call: TRBJ1-5; v_call: TRBV6-2/TRBV6-3; cdr3_aa: CASSRMEGGYESQPQHF
j_call: TRBJ2-7; v_call: TRBV13; cdr3_aa: CASSSTSGEQYF
j_call: TRBJ2-3; v_call: TRBV2; cdr3_aa: CASQKGLSTDTQYF
j_call: TRBJ2-7; v_call: TRBV6-2/TRBV6-3; cdr3_aa: CASSPRGRNAYEQYF
j_call: TRBJ2-3; v_call: TRBV20-1; cdr3_aa: CSARVTTLSTDTQYF
j_call: TRBJ2-7; v_call: TRBV6-1; cdr3_aa: CASSERADWAYEQYF
j_call: TRBJ1-3; v_call: TRBV14; cdr3_aa: CASSRDRGRGGGNTIYF
j_call: TRBJ2-5; v_call: TRBV7-2; cdr3_aa: CASGMTDQETQYF
j_call: TRBJ1-6; v_call: TRBV5-6; cdr3_aa: CASSLGYSSYNSPLHF
j_call: TRBJ2-7; v_call: TRBV21-1; cdr3_aa: CASSKDRTPAYEQYF
j_call: TRBJ1-1; v_call: TRBV5-6; cdr3_aa: CASSLGTAETEAFF
j_call: TRBJ2-1; v_call: TRBV7-9; cdr3_aa: CASSPGSGTRNNEQFF
j_call: TRBJ1-5; v_call: TRBV6-2/TRBV6-3; cdr3_aa: CASSYSAGSSKPQHF
j_call: TRBJ2-5; v_call: TRBV11-3; cdr3_aa: CASSLDVTVQETQYF
j_call: TRBJ2-5; v_call: TRBV28; cdr3_aa: CASTTNRGGETQYF
j_call: TRBJ2-1; v_call: TRBV6-4; cdr3_aa: CASSGKLAEPNEQFF